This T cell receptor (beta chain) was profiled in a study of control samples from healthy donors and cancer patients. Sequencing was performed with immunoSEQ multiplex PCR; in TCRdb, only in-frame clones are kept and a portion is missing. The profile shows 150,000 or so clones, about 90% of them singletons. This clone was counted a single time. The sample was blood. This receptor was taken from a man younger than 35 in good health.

The CDR3 region has the DNA TGCGCCAGCAGTGGGGCCGGGGGGGCAGGTGAAGCTTTCTTT. Protein product: CASSGAGGAGEAFF. The chain joins TRBV10-1 to TRBJ1-1; D is possibly TRBD1 (6 bases). This CDR3 comprises 14 residues. With 4 bases removed from V and 7 bases from J, the gap between germline ends came to 16 bases. Germline V CDR1 and CDR2: WNHNN, SYGVQD (reference sequence).